This T cell receptor beta chain was captured by sequencing in a study of control samples from healthy donors and cancer patients. Sequencing used immunoSEQ multiplex PCR; TCRdb keeps in-frame clones, though not all of them. Seen here are roughly 170,000 clones, just under 95% observed once, and the top ten hold over 3.5%. The CDR3 is 12 residues long. The germline V and J ends were trimmed by 9 bases and 1 base, with 9 bases remaining between them. Germline V gives CDR1 SNHLY, CDR2 FYNNEI. The chain uses TRBV2 and TRBJ1-1; D uncertain. Sequenced input: blood. This receptor was obtained from a woman aged 55-69 years in good health. The CDR3 nucleotides read TGTGCCAGTGGACTGACGAACACTGAAGCTTTCTTT. This sequence encodes CASGLTNTEAFF.